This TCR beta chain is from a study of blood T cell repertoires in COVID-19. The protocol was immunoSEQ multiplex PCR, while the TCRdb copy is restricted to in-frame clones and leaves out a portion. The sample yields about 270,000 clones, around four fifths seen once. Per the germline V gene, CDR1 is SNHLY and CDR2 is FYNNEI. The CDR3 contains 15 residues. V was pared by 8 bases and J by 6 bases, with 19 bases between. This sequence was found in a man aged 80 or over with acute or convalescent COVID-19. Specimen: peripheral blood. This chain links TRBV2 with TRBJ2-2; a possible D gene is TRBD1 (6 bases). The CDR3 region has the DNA TGTGCCAGCCTCCGAGGCCAGGGGATCTCCGGGGAGCTGTTTTTT. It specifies CASLRGQGISGELFF. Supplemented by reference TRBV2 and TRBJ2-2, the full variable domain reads EPEVTQTPSHQVTQMGQEVILRCVPISNHLYFYWYRQILGQKVEFLVSFYNNEISEKSEIFDDQFSVERPDGSNFTLKIRSTKLEDSAMYFCASLRGQGISGELFFGEGSRLTVL.